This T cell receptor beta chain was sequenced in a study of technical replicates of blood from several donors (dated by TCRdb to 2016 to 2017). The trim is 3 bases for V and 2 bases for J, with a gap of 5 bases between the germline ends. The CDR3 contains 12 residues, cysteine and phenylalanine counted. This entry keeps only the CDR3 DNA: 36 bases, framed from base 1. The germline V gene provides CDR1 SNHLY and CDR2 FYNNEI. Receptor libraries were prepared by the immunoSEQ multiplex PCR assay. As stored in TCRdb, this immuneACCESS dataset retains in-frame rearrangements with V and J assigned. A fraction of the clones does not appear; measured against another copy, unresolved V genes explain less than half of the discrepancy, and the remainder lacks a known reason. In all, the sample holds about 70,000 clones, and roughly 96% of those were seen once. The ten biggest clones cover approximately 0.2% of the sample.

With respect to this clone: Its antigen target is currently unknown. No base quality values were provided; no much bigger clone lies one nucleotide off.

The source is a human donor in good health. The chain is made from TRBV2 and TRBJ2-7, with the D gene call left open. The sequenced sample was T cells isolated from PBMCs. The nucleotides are TGTGCCAGCAGTGACCCGGCCTACGAGCAGTACTTC. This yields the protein CASSDPAYEQYF. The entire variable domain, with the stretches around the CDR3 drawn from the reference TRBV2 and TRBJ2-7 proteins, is EPEVTQTPSHQVTQMGQEVILRCVPISNHLYFYWYRQILGQKVEFLVSFYNNEISEKSEIFDDQFSVERPDGSNFTLKIRSTKLEDSAMYFCASSDPAYEQYFGPGTRLTVT.